Below are 29 T cell receptor beta chains sequenced from a single sample in a study of blood T cells in healthy people across ages. Then a second PCR, running roughly 7 to 11 cycles, was carried out with a sample-barcoded 5' primer and a J-beta primer mix. In TCRdb, the 5' RACE reads were re-called with MiXCR into one record per CDR3 protein. The data show about 1,400,000 distinct CDR3 sequences, about 43% seen once. The source material was blood. The receptor set was obtained from a woman aged 18-29 years in good health.

V is TRBV5-1 and J is TRBJ1-2, with 10 bases identical to TRBD1. The germline CDR1 and CDR2 sequences are SGHRS and YFSETQ. The CDR3 loop spans 18 amino acids. Trimming took 3 bases from V and 1 from J; bases not matched to a gene: 12. The CDR3 is CASSSDGTGAGYNYGYTF. The CDR3 DNA reads as TGCGCCAGCAGCTCAGACGGGACAGGGGCAGGATATAACTATGGCTACACCTTC.

The chain joins TRBV7-9 to TRBJ2-3; D may be TRBD2 (5 bases). Trimming stripped 1 base from V and 2 bases from J, with 10 bases between. The CDR3 consists of 15 residues. Germline V gene lookup returns CDR1 SEHNR and CDR2 FQNEAQ (reference sequence). CDR3 DNA: TGTGCCAGCAGCTTAGGTCTAGCAACCACAGATACGCAGTATTTT. It codes for CASSLGLATTDTQYF. Filled out from reference TRBV7-9 and TRBJ2-3, the complete variable domain reads DTGVSQNPRHKITKRGQNVTFRCDPISEHNRLYWYRQTLGQGPEFLTYFQNEAQLEKSRLLSDRFSAERPKGSFSTLEIQRTEQGDSAMYLCASSLGLATTDTQYFGPGTRLTVL.

The J gene is TRBJ2-2, the V gene TRBV7-8; tentative D call: TRBD1 (6 bases). This CDR3 region has 14 residues. V gave up 1 base and J gave up 11 bases, with 14 bases separating them. The germline V gene encodes CDR1 SGHVS and CDR2 FQNEAQ. The CDR3 DNA is TGTGCCAGCAGCTTAGGGACAGTTTTGATAGAGCTGTTTTTT. The encoded protein is CASSLGTVLIELFF.

The genes are TRBV7-8 and TRBJ2-7, with D perhaps TRBD1 (6 bases). Germline V gives CDR1 SGHVS, CDR2 FQNEAQ. Trimming removed 6 bases from V and 6 bases from J, with 15 bases in between. This CDR3 has 13 residues. CDR3 nucleotide sequence: TGTGCCAGCAGTTCAGGGGTTTGGAGCGAGCAGTACTTC. It translates to CASSSGVWSEQYF.

In the case of this clonotype: The junction departs from the called germline gene at one end, perhaps through a read error. The chain links TRBV7-9 to TRBJ2-1; 8 nucleotides match TRBD2. The CDR3 is 16 residues long. Germline CDR1 is SEHNR and CDR2 is FQNEAQ (reference sequence). CDR3 nucleotide sequence: TGTGCCAACAGCTTAGGGCGAGGACTAGCAGATAATGAGCAGTTCTTC. Translating gives CANSLGRGLADNEQFF. Together with reference TRBV7-9 and TRBJ2-1, the CDR3 gives the full variable domain: DTGVSQNPRHKITKRGQNVTFRCDPISEHNRLYWYRQTLGQGPEFLTYFQNEAQLEKSRLLSDRFSAERPKGSFSTLEIQRTEQGDSAMYLCANSLGRGLADNEQFFGPGTRLTVL.

This clonotype was seen at least ten times. Mismatch with germline at one junction end may stem from a read error. This rearrangement joins TRBV5-1 to TRBJ2-7; no firm D call. In germline, CDR1 is SGHRS, CDR2 YFSETQ. The CDR3 extends over 14 amino acids. As DNA, the CDR3 is TGTGCCAGCAGCTTAGTGGTAAGCTCCTACGAGCAGTACTTC. As protein: CASSLVVSSYEQYF.

This clonotype was counted many times. CDR3 residues: CASSWGTSGSTDTQYF. In DNA, the CDR3 is TGTGCCAGCAGCTGGGGGACTAGCGGGAGCACAGATACGCAGTATTTT. The chain employs TRBV7-2 and TRBJ2-3; TRBD2 matches 12 bases. Germline V gives CDR1 SGHTA, CDR2 FQGNSA. Unmatched junction bases numbered 2, after V lost 4 bases and J lost 0 bases. The CDR3 length is 16 residues.

This clonotype was detected a few times. This rearrangement joins TRBV29-1 to TRBJ2-3; 8 bases align to TRBD1. Germline V gives CDR1 SQVTM, CDR2 ANQGSEA. This CDR3 contains 15 residues. Trimming cost V 0 bases and J 0 bases; bases outside gene matches: 2. The CDR3 DNA reads as TGCAGCGTTGAAGATAGGGACAGGAGCACAGATACGCAGTATTTT. This translates into CSVEDRDRSTDTQYF.

This clonotype was seen a few times. J is TRBJ1-4 and V is TRBV29-1; D unresolved. Germline V gene sequence: CDR1 SQVTM, CDR2 ANQGSEA. Trimming removed 4 bases at V and 3 bases at J, with 9 bases between. The length of the CDR3 is 13 residues. CDR3 in DNA: TGCAGCGTTGGGGCCATGGCTAATGAAAAACTGTTTTTT. Translation gives CSVGAMANEKLFF.

This chain connects TRBV20-1 to TRBJ1-2; weak D call: TRBD1 (5 bases). The V gene's germline CDR1 is DFQATT and CDR2 SNEGSKA (reference sequence). V was pared by 5 bases and J by 8 bases, with 12 bases between. The CDR3 loop spans 11 amino acids. CDR3 nucleotides: TGCAGTGCTTTCCTCCGGGGGGGCTACACCTTC. Residues: CSAFLRGGYTF.

This clonotype was seen only a few times. V and J are TRBV6-2 or TRBV6-3 and TRBJ1-1; the D gene is possibly TRBD1 (5 bases). This CDR3 spans 14 amino acids. CDR1 and CDR2 (germline): MNHEY, SVGEGT. V dropped 3 bases and J dropped 5 bases, with 13 bases sitting between them. The CDR3 nucleotides read TGTGCCAGCAGTTATGCCAGGGAGAGAACTGAAGCTTTCTTT. This gives the protein CASSYARERTEAFF.

The CDR3 is CASSEGRDRLVRNTIYF. CDR3 nucleotides: TGTGCCAGCAGTGAAGGACGGGACCGGTTGGTCCGAAACACCATATATTTT. The chain recombines TRBV2 with TRBJ1-3; maybe TRBD1 (5 bases). V was shortened by 1 base and J by 5 bases, with 18 bases between the two germline ends. This CDR3 is built from 17 residues. Germline CDR1 SNHLY, CDR2 FYNNEI.

This chain joins TRBV6-6 and TRBJ2-7; tentative D call: TRBD2 (7 bases). Germline CDR1 MNHNY, CDR2 SVGAGI (reference sequence). Trimming removed 6 bases at V and 3 bases at J, with 24 bases between. This CDR3 is built from 17 residues. This CDR3 reads CASSKQTGGLKGYEQYF. The CDR3, as DNA: TGTGCCAGCAGCAAGCAGACGGGGGGCCTAAAAGGCTACGAGCAGTACTTC.

The chain uses TRBV2 and TRBJ2-1, with D possibly matching TRBD2 (6 bases). The better agreement between TRBJ2-7 and the DNA end casts doubt on the J call. CDR3 length equals 12 residues. Per the germline V gene, CDR1 is SNHLY and CDR2 is FYNNEI. CDR3 amino acids: CGGTGGIDEQYF. The CDR3 nucleotides are TGTGGAGGGACTGGCGGTATCGACGAGCAGTACTTC.

The chain couples TRBV28 to TRBJ1-1; D gene unclear. Germline assignment: CDR1 MDHEN and CDR2 SYDVKM. V lost 3 bases and J 4 bases, leaving 6 bases between the germline ends. This CDR3 spans 12 amino acids. The CDR3 sequence: CASSFDGTEAFF. In DNA, the CDR3 is TGTGCCAGCAGTTTTGATGGCACTGAAGCTTTCTTT.

This rearrangement joins TRBV6-1 to TRBJ1-3; 9 bases map to TRBD1. CDR3 size: 15 residues. V lost 10 bases and J lost 2; bases outside the gene matches: 9. Germline V CDR1 and CDR2: MNHNS, SASEGT. The CDR3 spells CATQPGQGAGNTIYF. The CDR3 bases are TGTGCCACCCAACCGGGACAGGGTGCTGGAAACACCATATATTTT.

The chain couples TRBV13 to TRBJ2-1; 12 nucleotides align to TRBD2. In germline, CDR1 is PRHDT, CDR2 FYEKMQ (reference sequence). The CDR3 is 15 amino acids. Unmatched junction bases numbered 4, after V lost 5 bases and J lost 5 bases. CDR3 in DNA: TGTGCCAGCAGCGCCCCTAGCGGGGGGGACAATGAGCAGTTCTTC. This codes for CASSAPSGGDNEQFF.

The table lists this clonotype with many counts. The chain combines TRBV12-3 or TRBV12-4 with TRBJ2-4; D remains unclear. Trimming stripped 4 bases from V and 1 base from J, with 8 bases between. The CDR3 is 14 amino acids. CDR3 in amino acids: CASSSEGAKNIQYF. DNA of the CDR3: TGTGCCAGCAGTTCCGAAGGGGCCAAAAACATTCAGTACTTC.

This clonotype was counted many times. This may come from a read error, since a much larger clone is one base off. Here the CDR3 DNA reads TGCGCCAGCAGCTTGTCCCGGGCCTTAAGGAATGAGCAGTACTTC. Translation gives CASSLSRALRNEQYF. This sequence joins TRBV5-1 and TRBJ2-5, with unresolved D. This CDR3 spans 15 amino acids. Trimming took off 1 base at V and 11 bases at J, with 21 bases between the two ends. The germline CDR1 and CDR2 sequences are SGHRS and YFSETQ.

This clonotype was detected a few times. This chain uses TRBV14 with TRBJ2-4; D ambiguous. The J call could be wrong; TRBJ2-7 is a better fit for the DNA end. The CDR3 sequence is 15 residues long. The germline V gene encodes CDR1 SGHDN and CDR2 FVKESK. CDR3 sequence: CASSQEWAQAYEQYF. The CDR3 nucleotides are TGTGCCAGCAGCCAAGAGTGGGCCCAAGCCTACGAGCAGTACTTC.

The J gene is TRBJ2-5, the V gene TRBV12-5, with D perhaps being TRBD1 or TRBD2 (5 bases each). The CDR3 loop spans 14 amino acids. V gave up 2 bases and J gave up 5 bases, with 12 bases separating them. Germline V lookup: CDR1 LGHNT, CDR2 FRNRAP. CDR3 DNA: TGTGCTAGTGGTTTGACCGGGACGGGGGAGACCCAGTACTTC. Translated: CASGLTGTGETQYF.

The chain combines TRBV5-1 with TRBJ2-3, with a tentative D call TRBD1 (7 bases). V was cut by 6 bases and J by 3 bases, with 17 bases left in between. CDR1 is SGHRS and CDR2 is YFSETQ in the germline V gene. The length of the CDR3 is 15 residues. CDR3 sequence: CASTPGGRKTDTQYF. Written as DNA, the CDR3 is TGCGCCAGCACCCCAGGGGGGCGGAAAACAGATACGCAGTATTTT.

This clonotype turned up a few times. The chain couples TRBV4-1 to TRBJ2-5, with 7 bases lining up with TRBD1. Germline V gene lookup returns CDR1 MGHRA and CDR2 YSYEKL. The CDR3 length is 16 residues. The ends lost 1 base at V and 5 bases at J; junction bases unmatched: 10. The CDR3 here is CASSQAPQGLAETQYF. In DNA, the CDR3 is TGCGCCAGCAGCCAAGCCCCACAGGGGTTAGCGGAGACCCAGTACTTC.

In this sample, this clonotype turned up a few times. The junction departs from germline at one end; a sequencing error may be responsible. The chain has TRBV6-1 and TRBJ2-7; the D gene is possibly TRBD2 (5 bases). The CDR3 is 16 amino acids. The germline gives CDR1 MNHNS, CDR2 SASEGT. The CDR3 DNA follows: TGTGCCACCAGTGCAGCGGTTGGGCTAGTCGAATACGAGCAGTACTTC. Protein: CATSAAVGLVEYEQYF.

A few counts support this clonotype. The chain uses TRBV7-9 and TRBJ1-1; D might be TRBD1 (6 bases). The V end lost 5 bases, the J end lost 7 bases, and 17 bases lay between the germline ends. The CDR3 has 14 residues. CDR1 is SEHNR and CDR2 is FQNEAQ in the germline V gene (reference sequence). The CDR3 bases are TGTGCCAGCAGCCTGTCAACAGGGATAGGTGAAGCTTTCTTT. Translated, it gives CASSLSTGIGEAFF.

Only a few counts were recorded for this clonotype. The rearrangement joins TRBV12-3 or TRBV12-4 to TRBJ2-1, with a weak D call TRBD2 (6 bases). Trimming left V 8 bases short and J 0 bases short, with 17 bases between. This CDR3 is built from 16 residues. The CDR3 bases are TGTGCCAGCCGCGCTTCTAGCGCCAACTCCTACAATGAGCAGTTCTTC. It specifies CASRASSANSYNEQFF.

This chain joins TRBV7-2 and TRBJ2-1; TRBD2 aligns across 7 bases. This CDR3 region has 15 residues. Germline CDR1 reads SGHTA; CDR2 reads FQGNSA. J lost 6 bases, V lost 6 bases, and 11 bases had no gene match. The CDR3 loop is CASRTRGASGNEQFF. In nucleotides, the CDR3 is TGTGCCAGCAGAACGAGAGGCGCTAGCGGCAATGAGCAGTTCTTC.

This sequence joins TRBV12-3 or TRBV12-4 and TRBJ2-1; no definite D call. V was clipped by 3 bases and J by 5 bases, with 8 bases between them. There are 13 residues in the CDR3. CDR3 sequence: CASSFLRHNEQFF. CDR3 in DNA: TGTGCCAGCAGTTTTCTACGCCACAATGAGCAGTTCTTC.

The chain carries TRBV18 and TRBJ1-6; D unclear. CDR3 length: 16 amino acids. Trimming pared 1 base from V and 9 bases from J, leaving 16 bases between. The germline V gene has CDR1 KGHSH and CDR2 LQKENI. This chain's CDR3 is CASSPLDPGSSSPLHF. CDR3 sequence (DNA): TGTGCCAGCTCACCACTGGATCCGGGGAGTAGTTCACCCCTCCACTTT.